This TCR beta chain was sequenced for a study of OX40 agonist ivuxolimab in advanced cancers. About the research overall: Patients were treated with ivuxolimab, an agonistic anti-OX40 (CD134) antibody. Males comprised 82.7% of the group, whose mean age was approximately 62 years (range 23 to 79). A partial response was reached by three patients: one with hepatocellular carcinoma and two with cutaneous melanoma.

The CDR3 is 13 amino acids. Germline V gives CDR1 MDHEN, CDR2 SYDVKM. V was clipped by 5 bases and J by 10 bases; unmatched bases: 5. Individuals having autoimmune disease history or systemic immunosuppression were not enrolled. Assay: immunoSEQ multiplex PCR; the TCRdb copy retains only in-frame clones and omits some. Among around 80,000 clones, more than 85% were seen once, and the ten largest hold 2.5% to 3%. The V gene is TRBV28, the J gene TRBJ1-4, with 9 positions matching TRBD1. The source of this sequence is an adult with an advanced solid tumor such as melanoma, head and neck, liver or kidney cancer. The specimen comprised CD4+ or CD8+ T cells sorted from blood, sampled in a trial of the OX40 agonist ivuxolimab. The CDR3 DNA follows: TGTGCCAGCAGTACAGGGGGCCCGGGAAAACTGTTTTTT. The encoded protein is CASSTGGPGKLFF.